The clone carrying this T cell receptor beta chain was observed at least ten times. The antigen is not known. The CDR3 loop spans 12 amino acids. The germline gives CDR1 DFQATT, CDR2 SNEGSKA (reference sequence). Trimming stripped 7 bases from V and 0 bases from J, with 9 bases between. The cDNA was synthesized by means of template-switch 5'RACE, which was carried out with 10-nucleotide random UMIs. Each CDR3 protein is one row after TCRdb ran MiXCR on the 5' RACE reads. The table includes around 30,000 distinct CDR3 sequences, approximately 15% detected once. This record comes from a study of neurological immune-mediated disorders. Study-level results: The greatest TCR clonal expansion occurred in HTLV-1-associated myelopathy and the least in multiple sclerosis, which fell below healthy controls. The absence of shared CDR3 amino acid sequences among expanded clones across subjects suggests private repertoires in all groups.

The sample's time point: technical triplicate 3. Use was made of 900,000 to 1,000,000 CD4+ or CD8+ T cells in sorted libraries. The clonotype was recovered from a female donor with HTLV-1-associated myelopathy (HAM/TSP). Material: CD4+ T cells from blood. The rearrangement joins TRBV20-1 to TRBJ2-5; D is perhaps TRBD1 (6 bases). This chain's CDR3 is CSGWTDQETQYF. The CDR3 region has the DNA TGCAGTGGTTGGACAGACCAAGAGACCCAGTACTTC.